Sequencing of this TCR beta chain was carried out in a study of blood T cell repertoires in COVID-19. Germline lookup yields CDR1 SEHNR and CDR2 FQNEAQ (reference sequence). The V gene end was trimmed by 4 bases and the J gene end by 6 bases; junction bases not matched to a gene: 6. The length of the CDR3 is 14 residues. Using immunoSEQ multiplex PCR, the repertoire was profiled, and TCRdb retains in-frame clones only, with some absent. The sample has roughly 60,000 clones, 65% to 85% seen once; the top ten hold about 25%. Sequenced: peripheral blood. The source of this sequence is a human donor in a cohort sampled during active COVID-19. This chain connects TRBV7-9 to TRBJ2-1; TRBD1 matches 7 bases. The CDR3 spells CASSYGDRVNEQFF. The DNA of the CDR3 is TGTGCCAGCAGCTACGGCGACAGGGTCAATGAGCAGTTCTTC.